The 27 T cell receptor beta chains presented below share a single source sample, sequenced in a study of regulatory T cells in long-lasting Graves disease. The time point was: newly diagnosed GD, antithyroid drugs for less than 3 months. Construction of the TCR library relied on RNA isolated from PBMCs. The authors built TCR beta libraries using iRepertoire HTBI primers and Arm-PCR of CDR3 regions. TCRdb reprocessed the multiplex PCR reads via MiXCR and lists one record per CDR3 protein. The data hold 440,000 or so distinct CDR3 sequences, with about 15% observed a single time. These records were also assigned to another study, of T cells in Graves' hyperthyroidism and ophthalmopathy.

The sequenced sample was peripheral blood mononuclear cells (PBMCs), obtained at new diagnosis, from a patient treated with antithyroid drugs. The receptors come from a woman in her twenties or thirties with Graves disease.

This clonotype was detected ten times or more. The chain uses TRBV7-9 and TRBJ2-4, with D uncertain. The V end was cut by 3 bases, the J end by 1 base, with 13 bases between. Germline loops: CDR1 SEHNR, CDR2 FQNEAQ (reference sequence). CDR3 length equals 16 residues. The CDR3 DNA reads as TGTGCCAGCAGCTTCAGTCGTGGTGCGGCCAAAAACATTCAGTACTTC. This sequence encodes CASSFSRGAAKNIQYF.

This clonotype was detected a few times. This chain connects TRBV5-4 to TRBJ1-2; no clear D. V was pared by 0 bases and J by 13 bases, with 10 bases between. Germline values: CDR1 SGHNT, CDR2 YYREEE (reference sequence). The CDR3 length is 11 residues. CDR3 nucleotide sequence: TGTGCCAGCAGCTTGGCGAGGCACCTCACCTTC. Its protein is CASSLARHLTF.

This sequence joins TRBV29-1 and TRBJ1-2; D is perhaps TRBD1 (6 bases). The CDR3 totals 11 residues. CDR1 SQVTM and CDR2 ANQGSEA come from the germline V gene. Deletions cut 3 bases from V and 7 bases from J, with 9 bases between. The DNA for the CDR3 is TGCAGCGTTGATCCGACAGGTGGCTACACCTTC. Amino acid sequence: CSVDPTGGYTF.

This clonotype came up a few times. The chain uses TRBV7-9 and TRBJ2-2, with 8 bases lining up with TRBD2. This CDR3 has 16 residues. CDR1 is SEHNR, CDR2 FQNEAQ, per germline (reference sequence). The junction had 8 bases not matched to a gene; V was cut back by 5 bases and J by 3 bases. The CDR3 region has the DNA TGTGCCAGCAGCCACCCCCTGGGACTAGACACCGGGGAGCTGTTTTTT. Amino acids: CASSHPLGLDTGELFF.

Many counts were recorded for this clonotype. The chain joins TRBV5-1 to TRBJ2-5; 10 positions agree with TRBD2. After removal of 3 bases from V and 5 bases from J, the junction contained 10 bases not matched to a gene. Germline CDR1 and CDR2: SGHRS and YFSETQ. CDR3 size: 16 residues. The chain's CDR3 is CASSWNLAGVGETQYF. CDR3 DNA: TGCGCCAGCAGCTGGAACCTAGCGGGAGTGGGGGAGACCCAGTACTTC.

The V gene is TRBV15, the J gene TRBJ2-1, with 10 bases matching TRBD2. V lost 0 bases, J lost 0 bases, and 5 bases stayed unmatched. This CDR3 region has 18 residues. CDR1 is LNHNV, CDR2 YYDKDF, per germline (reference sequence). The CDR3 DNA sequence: TGTGCCACCAGCAGAGAAGGACTAGCGGCCAGCTCCTACAATGAGCAGTTCTTC. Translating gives CATSREGLAASSYNEQFF.

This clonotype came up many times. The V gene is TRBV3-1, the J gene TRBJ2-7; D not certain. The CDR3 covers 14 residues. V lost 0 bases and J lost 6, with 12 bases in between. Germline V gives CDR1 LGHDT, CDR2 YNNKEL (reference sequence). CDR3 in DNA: TGTGCCAGCAGCCAAGATGGGCTAGTACGCGAGCAGTACTTC. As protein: CASSQDGLVREQYF.

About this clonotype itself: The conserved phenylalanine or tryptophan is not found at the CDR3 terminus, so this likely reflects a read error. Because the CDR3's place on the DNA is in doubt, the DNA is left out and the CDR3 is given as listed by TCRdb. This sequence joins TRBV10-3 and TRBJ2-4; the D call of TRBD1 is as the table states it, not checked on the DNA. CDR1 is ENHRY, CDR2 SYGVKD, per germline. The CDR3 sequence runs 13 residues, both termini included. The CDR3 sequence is CAISSGSWEYFGP.

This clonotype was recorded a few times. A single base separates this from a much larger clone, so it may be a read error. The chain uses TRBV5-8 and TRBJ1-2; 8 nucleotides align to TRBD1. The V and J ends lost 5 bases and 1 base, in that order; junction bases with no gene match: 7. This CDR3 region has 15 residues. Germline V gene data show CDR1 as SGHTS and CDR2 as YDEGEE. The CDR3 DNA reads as TGTGCCAGCAGTCGAGGACAGGGCCTTAACTATGGCTACACCTTC. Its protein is CASSRGQGLNYGYTF. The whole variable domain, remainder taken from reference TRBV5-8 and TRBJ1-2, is EAGVTQSPTHLIKTRGQQATLRCSPISGHTSVYWYQQALGLGLQFLLWYDEGEERNRGNFPPRFSGRQFPNYSSELNVNALELEDSALYLCASSRGQGLNYGYTFGSGTRLTVV.

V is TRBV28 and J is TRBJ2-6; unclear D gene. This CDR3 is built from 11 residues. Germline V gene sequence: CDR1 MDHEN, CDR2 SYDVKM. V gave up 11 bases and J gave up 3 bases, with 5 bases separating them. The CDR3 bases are TGTGCCTCTTTTGGGGCCAACGTCCTGACTTTC. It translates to CASFGANVLTF.

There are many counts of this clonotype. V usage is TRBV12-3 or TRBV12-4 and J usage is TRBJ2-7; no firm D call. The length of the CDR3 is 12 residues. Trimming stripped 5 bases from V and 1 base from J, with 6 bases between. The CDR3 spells CASSRRSYEQYF. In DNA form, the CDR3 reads TGTGCCAGCAGTCGCCGATCCTACGAGCAGTACTTC.

CDR3 DNA: TGTGCCAGCAGTTACGCCTCGGGGTGGGATGAAAAACTGTTTTTT. The encoded protein is CASSYASGWDEKLFF. This chain connects TRBV6-2 or TRBV6-3 to TRBJ1-4; no clear D gene. Germline CDR1 MNHEY, CDR2 SVGEGT. The CDR3 runs to 15 residues. The V and J ends lost 2 bases and 6 bases respectively, with 13 bases between them.

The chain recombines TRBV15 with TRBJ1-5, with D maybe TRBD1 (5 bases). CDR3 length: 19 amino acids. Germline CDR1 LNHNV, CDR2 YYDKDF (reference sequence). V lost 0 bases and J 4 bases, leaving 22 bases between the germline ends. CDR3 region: CATSREPVAYGGGNQPQHF. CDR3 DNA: TGTGCCACCAGCAGAGAGCCCGTTGCTTATGGGGGTGGGAATCAGCCCCAGCATTTT.

CDR3 sequence (DNA): TGTGCCAGCAGCGAACGCCCCCATAAAGAGACCCAGTACTTC. Its translation: CASSERPHKETQYF. J is TRBJ2-5 and V is TRBV7-2; D is unclear. Trimming removed 5 bases at V and 3 bases at J, with 13 bases between. CDR1 SGHTA and CDR2 FQGNSA come from the germline V gene. The CDR3 runs to 14 residues.

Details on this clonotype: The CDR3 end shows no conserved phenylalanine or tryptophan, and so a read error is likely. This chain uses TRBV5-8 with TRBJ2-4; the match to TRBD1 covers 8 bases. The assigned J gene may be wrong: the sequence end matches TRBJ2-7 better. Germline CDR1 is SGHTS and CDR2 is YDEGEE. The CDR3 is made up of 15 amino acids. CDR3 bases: TGTGCCAGCAGCTTGATGGGTCAGGGGGCCAACGAGCAGTACCTC. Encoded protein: CASSLMGQGANEQYL.

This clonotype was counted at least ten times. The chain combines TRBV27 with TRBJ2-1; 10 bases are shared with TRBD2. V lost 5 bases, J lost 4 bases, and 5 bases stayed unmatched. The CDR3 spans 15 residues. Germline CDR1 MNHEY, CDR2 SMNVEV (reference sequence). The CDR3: CASSITSGVYNEQFF. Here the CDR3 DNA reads TGTGCCAGCAGTATTACTAGCGGGGTTTACAATGAGCAGTTCTTC.

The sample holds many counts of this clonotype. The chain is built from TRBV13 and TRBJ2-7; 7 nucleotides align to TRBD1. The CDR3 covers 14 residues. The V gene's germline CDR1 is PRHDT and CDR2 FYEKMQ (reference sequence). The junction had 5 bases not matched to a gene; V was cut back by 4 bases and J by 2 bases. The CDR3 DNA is TGTGCCAGCAGCTACGTGGGACAGCCCTACGAGCAGTACTTC. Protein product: CASSYVGQPYEQYF.

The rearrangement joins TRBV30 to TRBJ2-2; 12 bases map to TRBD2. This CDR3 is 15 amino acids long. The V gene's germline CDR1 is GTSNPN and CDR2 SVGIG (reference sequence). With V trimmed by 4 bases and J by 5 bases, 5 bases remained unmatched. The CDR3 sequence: CAWTSGRARTGELFF. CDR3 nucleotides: TGTGCCTGGACTAGCGGGAGGGCCCGGACCGGGGAGCTGTTTTTT.

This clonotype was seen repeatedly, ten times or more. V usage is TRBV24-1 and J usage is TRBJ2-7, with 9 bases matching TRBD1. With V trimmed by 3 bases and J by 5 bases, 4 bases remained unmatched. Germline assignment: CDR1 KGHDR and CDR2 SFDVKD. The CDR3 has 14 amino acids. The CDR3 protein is CATSDPGQGHEQYF. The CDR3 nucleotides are TGTGCCACCAGTGATCCGGGACAGGGCCACGAGCAGTACTTC.

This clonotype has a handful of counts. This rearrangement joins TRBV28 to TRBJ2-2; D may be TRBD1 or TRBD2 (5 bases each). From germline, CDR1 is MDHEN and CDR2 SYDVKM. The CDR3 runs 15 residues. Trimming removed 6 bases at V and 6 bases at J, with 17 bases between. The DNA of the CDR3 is TGTGCCAGCAGCCGTACTAGGGGTGTCCCCGGGGAGCTGTTTTTT. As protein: CASSRTRGVPGELFF.

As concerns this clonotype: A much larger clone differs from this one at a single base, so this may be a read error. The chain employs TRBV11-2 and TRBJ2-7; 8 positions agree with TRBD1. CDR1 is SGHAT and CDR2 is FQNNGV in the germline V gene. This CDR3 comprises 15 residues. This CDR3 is CASSTPTGADYGQYF. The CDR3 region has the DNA TGTGCCAGCAGCACACCGACAGGGGCCGATTACGGGCAGTACTTC.

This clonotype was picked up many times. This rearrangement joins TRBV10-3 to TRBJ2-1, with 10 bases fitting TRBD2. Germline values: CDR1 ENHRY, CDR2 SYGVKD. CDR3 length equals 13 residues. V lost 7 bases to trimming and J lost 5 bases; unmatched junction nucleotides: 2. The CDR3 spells CAIKLAGDNEQFF. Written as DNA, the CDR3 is TGTGCCATCAAGCTAGCGGGAGACAATGAGCAGTTCTTC.

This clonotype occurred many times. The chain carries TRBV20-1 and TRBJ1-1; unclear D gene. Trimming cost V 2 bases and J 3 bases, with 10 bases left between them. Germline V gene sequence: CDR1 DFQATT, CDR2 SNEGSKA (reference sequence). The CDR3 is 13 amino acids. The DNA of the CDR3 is TGCAGTGCTAGAACCCCCGCGGACACTGAAGCTTTCTTT. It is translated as CSARTPADTEAFF.

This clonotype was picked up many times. CDR3 region: CSGQETTNEKLFF. The CDR3 nucleotides are TGCAGCGGCCAGGAGACAACTAATGAAAAACTGTTTTTT. The chain joins TRBV29-1 to TRBJ1-4; D is unclear. CDR1 SQVTM and CDR2 ANQGSEA come from the germline V gene. This CDR3 comprises 13 residues. V lost 7 bases, J lost 0 bases, and 9 bases lay in between.

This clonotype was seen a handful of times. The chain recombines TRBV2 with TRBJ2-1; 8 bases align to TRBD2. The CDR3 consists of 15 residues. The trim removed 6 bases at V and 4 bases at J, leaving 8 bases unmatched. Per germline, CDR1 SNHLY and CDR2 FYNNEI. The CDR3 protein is CASRRSGSTYNEQFF. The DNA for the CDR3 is TGTGCCAGCAGGCGCAGCGGGAGCACTTACAATGAGCAGTTCTTC.

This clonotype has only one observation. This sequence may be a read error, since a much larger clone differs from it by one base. The CDR3 reads CASSPNTGGGEQYF. As DNA, the CDR3 is TGTGCCAGCAGCCCAAACACCGGAGGTGGTGAGCAGTACTTC. The gene calls are TRBV7-9 and TRBJ2-7; possible D gene TRBD2, 5 bases. With 5 bases removed from V and 7 bases from J, the gap between germline ends came to 18 bases. The length of the CDR3 is 14 residues. The germline V gene encodes CDR1 SEHNR and CDR2 FQNEAQ (reference sequence).

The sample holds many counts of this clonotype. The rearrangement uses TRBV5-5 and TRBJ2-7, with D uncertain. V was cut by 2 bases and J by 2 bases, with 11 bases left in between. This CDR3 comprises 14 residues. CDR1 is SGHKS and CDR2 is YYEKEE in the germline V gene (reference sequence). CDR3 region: CASSFEPRTYEQYF. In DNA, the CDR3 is TGTGCCAGCAGCTTCGAACCAAGGACCTACGAGCAGTACTTC.